This record covers a single T cell receptor beta chain. What it binds is unknown. V was clipped by 7 bases and J by 1 base, with 16 bases between them. Per the germline V gene, CDR1 is MDHEN and CDR2 is SYDVKM. The CDR3 sequence is 15 residues long. The data were obtained in a study of cytomegalovirus exposure and HLA in healthy donors. As for the study in general: For the roughly 400 genotyped donors, more than 65% fell within the Caucasian-associated ancestry cluster. Study-wide results and limits: Follow-up analysis later connected one missense variant in DCLRE1C with trimming of TCR beta V- and J-genes. Cytomegalovirus association was listed for around 180 TCR beta chains.

Although they were nominally healthy when sampled, donors likely had unrecorded immune exposures. PCR amplification relied on 60 Vbeta primers (plus 13 Jbeta primers). Produced via immunoSEQ multiplex PCR; TCRdb's table is partial and in-frame only. The sample has approximately 97,000 clones, 65% to 90% seen once. The chain links TRBV28 to TRBJ1-1; D uncertain. Sequenced material: PBMCs. The clonotype originates from a woman between 65 and 79 years old in good health and CMV-seropositive. The CDR3 reads CASTLNRPGNTEAFF. The CDR3 DNA sequence: TGTGCCAGCACCTTAAATCGGCCGGGGAACACTGAAGCTTTCTTT. Full variable domain (remainder filled in from reference TRBV28 and TRBJ1-1): DVKVTQSSRYLVKRTGEKVFLECVQDMDHENMFWYRQDPGLGLRLIYFSYDVKMKEKGDIPEGYSVSREKKERFSLILESASTNQTSMYLCASTLNRPGNTEAFFGQGTRLTVV.